This is a list of T cell receptor beta chains from one sample in a study of blood T cell repertoires in COVID-19. Libraries were prepared by immunoSEQ multiplex PCR; TCRdb keeps only in-frame clonotypes and omits some of them. The sample has 60,000 to 75,000 clones, approximately 87% seen once; the top ten hold around 3.6%. The specimen was peripheral blood. The receptors were sampled from a human donor in a cohort sampled during active COVID-19. Each CDR3 is given with its conserved first and last residue. Fields, in order: J gene, V gene, D gene, clone size, CDR3 length, CDR3 DNA, CDR3 protein. The D gene is left open where the match is weak. Clone size is not always given. Where it is, it says once, few, many or a class for expanded clones.

>TRBJ2-1|TRBV29-1|TRBD1|.|15
TGCAGCGTTGAAAAGGGTCAGGGGGCTAGCAATGAGCAGTTCTTC
CSVEKGQGASNEQFF
>TRBJ1-3|TRBV27|TRBD1|.|20
TGTGCCAGCAGTTTATCCCCCCGGGACAGGGGGGGAGTCGCGGAAAACACCATATATTTT
CASSLSPRDRGGVAENTIYF
>TRBJ2-1|TRBV3-1/TRBV3-2|.|.|14
TGTGCCAGCAGCCCCACGACAACTTACAATGAGCAGTTCTTC
CASSPTTTYNEQFF
>TRBJ1-1|TRBV9|.|.|14
TGTGCCAGCAGCGACCCCGGACAGAACACTGAAGCTTTCTTT
CASSDPGQNTEAFF
>TRBJ2-1|TRBV5-1|.|.|15
TGCGCCAGCAGCCCCAGCGGGTATATGTTCGATGAGCAGTTCTTC
CASSPSGYMFDEQFF
>TRBJ2-1|TRBV5-4|.|.|16
TGTGCCAGCAGCGACCTCAGGGGTTACTCCTACAATGAGCAGTTCTTC
CASSDLRGYSYNEQFF
>TRBJ1-6|TRBV30|.|.|12
TGTGCCTGGAGTGGAGGGAATTCACCCCTCCACTTT
CAWSGGNSPLHF
>TRBJ1-5|TRBV3-1/TRBV3-2|.|.|13
TGTGCCAGCAGTCATCAGTTGAATCAGCCCCAGCATTTT
CASSHQLNQPQHF
>TRBJ2-7|TRBV27|.|.|17
TGTGCCAGCAGTTTATTCTCAAACATCAGGGGTACCTACGAGCAGTACTTC
CASSLFSNIRGTYEQYF
>TRBJ2-7|TRBV15|TRBD1|.|15
TGTGCCACCAGCAGAGAAGGGACAGGGGCCTACGAGCAGTACTTC
CATSREGTGAYEQYF
>TRBJ1-4|TRBV12-3/TRBV12-4|TRBD1|.|12
TGTGCCAGCAGCCCACGACAGGGTGTCCTGTTTTTT
CASSPRQGVLFF
>TRBJ2-5|TRBV5-8|.|.|16
TGTGCCAGCAGCTTGGACGAGGGGGGGCTCAAAGAGACCCAGTACTTC
CASSLDEGGLKETQYF
>TRBJ2-1|TRBV7-7|.|few|15
TGTGCTAGCAGCTTAGAGGCAGGGGCCTACAATGAGCAGTTCTTC
CASSLEAGAYNEQFF
>TRBJ2-7|TRBV4-1|.|few|14
TGCGCCAGCAGCCAAATAGGGAGTTCCTACGAGCAGTACTTC
CASSQIGSSYEQYF
>TRBJ1-1|TRBV30|.|.|12
TGTGCCTGGAGTAGCCAGAACACTGAAGCTTTCTTT
CAWSSQNTEAFF
>TRBJ2-7|TRBV3-1/TRBV3-2|TRBD2|.|19
TGTGCCAGCAGCCACCAAAAAGGACTAGCGATGGAGAAGCACTACGAGCAGTACTTC
CASSHQKGLAMEKHYEQYF
>TRBJ2-7|TRBV20-1|TRBD2|.|14
TGCAGTGCTAGTGGACTAGCGGGTATTTACGAGCAGTACTTC
CSASGLAGIYEQYF
>TRBJ2-7|TRBV5-1|TRBD2|.|15
TGCGCCAGCAGCTTGGGACTAGCGGGAGACGACGAGCAGTACTTC
CASSLGLAGDDEQYF
>TRBJ1-4|TRBV5-1|TRBD1|.|16
TGCGCCAGCAGCTTGGGGGGGACAGGGATGGTTGAAAAACTGTTTTTT
CASSLGGTGMVEKLFF
>TRBJ1-2|TRBV6-5|TRBD1|.|14
TGTGCCAGCAGTCGCGACTACGACAGGGGGCAGAACACCTTC
CASSRDYDRGQNTF
>TRBJ1-1|TRBV19|.|.|11
TGTGCCAGCGGGCAGGGTACTGAAGCTTTCTTT
CASGQGTEAFF
>TRBJ1-6|TRBV3-1/TRBV3-2|.|few|15
TGTGCCAGCAGCCCCCTCGTGGGGGCGAGGTCACCCCTCCACTTT
CASSPLVGARSPLHF
>TRBJ2-7|TRBV5-5|.|.|15
TGTGCCAGCAGCTCACTCCAGGGGATAGCCTACGAGCAGTACTTC
CASSSLQGIAYEQYF
>TRBJ1-3|TRBV7-6|TRBD1|few|14
TGTGCCAGCAGCCAGGGACAGCTTGGAAACACCATATATTTT
CASSQGQLGNTIYF
>TRBJ2-7|TRBV5-1|TRBD2|.|15
TGCGCCAGCAGCTTGGGGTCTAGCGGGTCCTACGAGCAGTACTTC
CASSLGSSGSYEQYF
>TRBJ2-2|TRBV30|.|.|13
TGTGCCTGGGACGGGGTGGGCACCGGGGAGCTGTTTTTT
CAWDGVGTGELFF
>TRBJ2-4|TRBV7-9|TRBD2|.|17
TGTGCCAGCAGCGAGGGATCGGGGGGGCCGTTCAAAAACATTCAGTACTTC
CASSEGSGGPFKNIQYF
>TRBJ1-1|TRBV4-3|.|.|14
TGCGCCAGCAGCCAAGACGGGATGAACACTGAAGCTTTCTTT
CASSQDGMNTEAFF
>TRBJ1-5|TRBV30|.|.|13
TGTGCCTGGAGTGAATCGAGGCCCCAGCCCCAGCATTTT
CAWSESRPQPQHF
>TRBJ1-1|TRBV6-5|TRBD1|.|14
TGTGCCAGCAGCAACAGGGGCCTCGGCACTGAAGCTTTCTTT
CASSNRGLGTEAFF
>TRBJ1-5|TRBV3-1/TRBV3-2|.|.|13
TGTGCCAGCAGCCTTACAGGAAATCAGCCCCAGCATTTT
CASSLTGNQPQHF
>TRBJ2-1|TRBV18|.|.|14
TGTGCCAGCTCACCCGAACAGGCCTACAATGAGCAGTTCTTC
CASSPEQAYNEQFF
>TRBJ1-5|TRBV7-6|TRBD1|.|15
TGTGCCAGCAGCTTAGGACAGGGCCCCAATCAGCCCCAGCATTTT
CASSLGQGPNQPQHF
>TRBJ2-7|TRBV29-1|TRBD2|.|15
TGCAGCGTCGTGGGGACTAGCGGGAGCTCCTACGAGCAGTACTTC
CSVVGTSGSSYEQYF
>TRBJ2-7|TRBV2|.|.|12
TGTGCCAGCGGTCAGTTCGCCTACGAGCAGTACTTC
CASGQFAYEQYF
>TRBJ2-7|TRBV6-5|.|.|14
TGTGCCAGCACCCAACCGGGCAGGGACAACGAGCAGTACTTC
CASTQPGRDNEQYF
>TRBJ2-5|TRBV28|.|.|15
TGTGCCAGCAGTACTAGGGGACTCGGGCAAGAGACCCAGTACTTC
CASSTRGLGQETQYF
>TRBJ2-7|TRBV6-1|.|.|15
TGTGCCAGCAGTGATGTGCCTAGCGACTCCTACGAGCAGTACTTC
CASSDVPSDSYEQYF
>TRBJ2-3|TRBV6-5|TRBD2|once|15
TGTGCCAGCAGTTACGGCGGGAGGAGTACAGATACGCAGTATTTT
CASSYGGRSTDTQYF
>TRBJ2-1|TRBV19|TRBD2|.|15
TGTGCCAGTAGTGTCGGGACTAGCGCCTACAATGAGCAGTTCTTC
CASSVGTSAYNEQFF
>TRBJ2-5|TRBV9|TRBD1|.|16
TGTGCCAGCAGCGTAGGGGGACAGGGTTTCCAAGAGACCCAGTACTTC
CASSVGGQGFQETQYF
>TRBJ2-7|TRBV29-1|TRBD2|.|13
TGCAGCGTCGCGGGACCGGGGGGAAACGAGCAGTACTTC
CSVAGPGGNEQYF
>TRBJ2-4|TRBV24-1|.|.|15
TGTGCCACTCCTCGATCCGAGTCTGCCAAAAACATTCAGTACTTC
CATPRSESAKNIQYF
>TRBJ2-1|TRBV11-3|.|.|13
TGTGCCAGCAGCTTTCGGGACACCCGGGAGCAGTTCTTC
CASSFRDTREQFF
>TRBJ2-7|TRBV6-5|.|.|15
TGTGCCAGCAGTTACTCTGTACAGGGTAAGAACGAGCAGTACTTC
CASSYSVQGKNEQYF
>TRBJ2-5|TRBV7-6|TRBD2|once|13
TGTGCCAGCAGCTCGGGACTAGACGAGACCCAGTACTTC
CASSSGLDETQYF
>TRBJ2-7|TRBV4-2|.|few|14
TGTGCCAGCAGCCTTCTCGAGAGGGCTTACGAGCAGTACTTC
CASSLLERAYEQYF
>TRBJ1-1|TRBV19|.|.|14
TGTGCCAGTAGTCCGTGGACCGGGAGCACTGAAGCTTTCTTT
CASSPWTGSTEAFF
>TRBJ1-1|TRBV20-1|.|.|11
TGCAGTGGACACAAGAACACTGAAGCTTTCTTT
CSGHKNTEAFF
>TRBJ2-6|TRBV11-2|.|.|16
TGTGCCAGCAGCTTAGGGTGGACAACTGGGGCCAACGTCCTGACTTTC
CASSLGWTTGANVLTF
>TRBJ2-1|TRBV2|.|few|13
TGTGCCAGCACCGTGCAACTTCGCAATGAGCAGTTCTTC
CASTVQLRNEQFF
>TRBJ2-3|TRBV29-1|TRBD2|.|17
TGCAGCGTTGAGGGGACTAGCCCCTCTTTCCCCACAGATACGCAGTATTTT
CSVEGTSPSFPTDTQYF
>TRBJ2-3|TRBV11-3|TRBD2|.|15
TGTGCCAGCAGCGGGCTCGGGACTAGCCCAGATACGCAGTATTTT
CASSGLGTSPDTQYF
>TRBJ2-5|TRBV19|TRBD2|.|15
TGTGCTGGAAAGCTAGGGACTAGCGGAAAAGAGACCCAGTACTTC
CAGKLGTSGKETQYF